The 28 T cell receptor beta chains below come from one sample, sequenced in a study of cytomegalovirus exposure and HLA in healthy donors. In the PCR, 60 Vbeta and 13 Jbeta primers were used. Some clones are missing from TCRdb's copy, which holds only in-frame ones; the method was immunoSEQ multiplex PCR. The sample carries under 150,000 clones, roughly 75% recorded once. The source material was PBMCs. All receptors derive from a middle-aged man in good health and CMV-seropositive.

This sequence joins TRBV7-2 and TRBJ2-1, with D unresolved. CDR3 length: 14 amino acids. Trimming cost V 2 bases and J 6 bases, with 11 bases left between them. Germline V CDR1 and CDR2: SGHTA, FQGNSA. CDR3 sequence (DNA): TGTGCCAGCAGCTTAACGGGTAGCCTCAATGAGCAGTTCTTC. Its protein is CASSLTGSLNEQFF.

This clone occurred a few times. This chain links TRBV9 with TRBJ1-6; D unresolved. Germline V gene sequence: CDR1 SGDLS, CDR2 YYNGEE. Trimming pared 1 base from V and 5 bases from J, leaving 13 bases between. The CDR3 length is 16 residues. The CDR3 DNA reads as TGTGCCAGCAGCGTACAGGCGAATCTTAATAATTCACCCCTCCACTTT. Translation gives CASSVQANLNNSPLHF.

The genes are TRBV7-6 and TRBJ2-2; D unclear. Looked up from germline, CDR1 is SGHVS and CDR2 is FNYEAQ. V was shortened by 4 bases and J by 7 bases, with 16 bases between the two germline ends. CDR3 length: 15 residues. The CDR3 sequence is CASSSRTGRSGELFF. The DNA for the CDR3 is TGTGCCAGCAGCTCCCGCACGGGTCGTAGCGGGGAGCTGTTTTTT.

The rearrangement joins TRBV11-2 to TRBJ2-1; 9 positions agree with TRBD2. Germline CDR1 SGHAT, CDR2 FQNNGV. The CDR3 extends over 14 amino acids. After removal of 1 base from V and 12 bases from J, the junction contained 7 bases not matched to a gene. CDR3 loop: CASSLGGGASGQFF. CDR3 nucleotide sequence: TGTGCCAGCAGCTTAGGCGGGGGGGCCTCTGGGCAGTTCTTC.

V is TRBV9 and J is TRBJ2-5; 9 nucleotides match TRBD1. This CDR3 spans 16 amino acids. Germline CDR1 SGDLS, CDR2 YYNGEE. After removal of 4 bases from V and 4 bases from J, the junction contained 11 bases not matched to a gene. This CDR3 reads CASSPPGTGFRETQYF. In DNA, the CDR3 is TGTGCCAGCAGCCCCCCCGGGACAGGGTTTAGAGAGACCCAGTACTTC.

To note about this clone: Other DNA sequences of this sample code for an identical CDR3. The chain joins TRBV5-1 to TRBJ1-6; D perhaps matches TRBD1 (5 bases). The CDR3 covers 16 residues. CDR1 SGHRS and CDR2 YFSETQ come from the germline V gene. V was clipped by 0 bases and J by 7 bases, with 14 bases between them. For the CDR3, the DNA is TGCGCCAGCAGCTTGGAGGGGCAGGGTGGGAATTCACCCCTCCACTTT. Its protein product is CASSLEGQGGNSPLHF.

The chain employs TRBV25-1 and TRBJ1-3; TRBD1 is a possible D gene (5 bases). The CDR3 is 16 amino acids. Germline CDR1 reads MGHDK; CDR2 reads SYGVNS. V was pared by 3 bases and J by 0 bases, with 12 bases between. DNA of the CDR3: TGTGCCAGCAGTGATAGGGGCCGAAGCTCTGGAAACACCATATATTTT. Its translation is CASSDRGRSSGNTIYF.

In this sample, this clone turned up a few times. J is TRBJ2-2 and V is TRBV5-1, with D maybe TRBD2 (6 bases). There are 15 residues in the CDR3. Germline lookup yields CDR1 SGHRS and CDR2 YFSETQ. Trimming pared 1 base from V and 4 bases from J, leaving 11 bases between. CDR3 nucleotides: TGCGCCAGCAGCTTGATGGGGGGAGGCACCGGGGAGCTGTTTTTT. Protein: CASSLMGGGTGELFF.

The chain carries TRBV4-2 and TRBJ2-5; D is perhaps TRBD2 (7 bases). The J call may be mistaken, given a closer DNA end match to TRBJ2-7. Germline CDR1 LGHNA, CDR2 YNFKEQ. The CDR3 extends over 15 amino acids. DNA of the CDR3: TGTGCCAGCAGCCGGGAGGGGGTCCCTCTCTACGAGCAGTACTTC. As protein: CASSREGVPLYEQYF.

Comment on this clone: Within the sample, other DNA sequences also encode this same CDR3. This chain links TRBV7-8 with TRBJ2-7, with D tentatively TRBD2 (5 bases). The germline V and J ends were trimmed by 3 bases and 3 bases, with 6 bases remaining between them. The CDR3 sequence is 12 residues long. Germline CDR1 reads SGHVS; CDR2 reads FQNEAQ. The CDR3 DNA is TGTGCCAGCAGCTTGGGAGTCTACGAGCAGTACTTC. It is translated as CASSLGVYEQYF.

The genes are TRBV27 and TRBJ1-5, with D hard to call. The germline CDR1 and CDR2 sequences are MNHEY and SMNVEV (reference sequence). This CDR3 has 17 amino acids. The germline V and J ends were trimmed by 6 bases and 0 bases, with 18 bases remaining between them. DNA for the CDR3: TGTGCCAGCAGGCATACCGGGTCCCGATTTAGCAATCAGCCCCAGCATTTT. Protein product: CASRHTGSRFSNQPQHF.

The chain carries TRBV19 and TRBJ2-1; TRBD2 aligns across 12 bases. CDR1 LNHDA and CDR2 SQIVND come from the germline V gene (reference sequence). V was clipped by 4 bases and J by 2 bases; unmatched bases: 9. This CDR3 is built from 18 residues. The DNA of the CDR3 is TGTGCCAGTAGTAGGGCTAGCGGGAGGGGTCTAGCCTACAATGAGCAGTTCTTC. Translating gives CASSRASGRGLAYNEQFF.

This rearrangement joins TRBV6-5 to TRBJ1-2, with 8 bases that match TRBD1. The length of the CDR3 is 12 residues. The V gene's germline CDR1 is MNHEY and CDR2 SVGAGI. The V gene end was trimmed by 6 bases and the J gene end by 6 bases; junction bases not matched to a gene: 3. The CDR3 protein is CASRRGQDGYTF. CDR3 nucleotides: TGTGCCAGCAGAAGGGGACAGGATGGCTACACCTTC.

The V call is TRBV2, the J call TRBJ2-7, with D perhaps matching TRBD1 (5 bases). There are 13 residues in the CDR3. CDR1 SNHLY and CDR2 FYNNEI come from the germline V gene. Between the trimmed V and J ends, which lost 2 bases and 3 bases, there was a span of 8 bases. In DNA form, the CDR3 reads TGTGCCAGCAGTGAAATAGACAGCTACGAGCAGTACTTC. Encoded protein: CASSEIDSYEQYF.

The chain uses TRBV19 and TRBJ2-1; 11 bases are a match to TRBD2. The V segment lost 5 bases and the J segment 4 bases; nucleotides outside the gene matches: 4. The V gene's germline CDR1 is LNHDA and CDR2 SQIVND (reference sequence). This CDR3 spans 15 amino acids. The CDR3 bases are TGTGCCAGTAGTTTTAGCGGGGGGGCGTACAATGAGCAGTTCTTC. Its translation: CASSFSGGAYNEQFF.

The J gene is TRBJ2-3, the V gene TRBV7-6, with 9 bases identical to TRBD1. Losses at the gene ends were 5 bases for V and 7 bases for J; bases not matched to a gene: 13. CDR1 and CDR2 (germline): SGHVS, FNYEAQ. The CDR3 sequence is 16 residues long. The CDR3 DNA is TGTGCCAGCAGCAACACGCCGGGACAGGGTTCGAATACGCAGTATTTT. Amino acids: CASSNTPGQGSNTQYF. Variable domain in full (rest from reference TRBV7-6 and TRBJ2-3): GAGVSQSPRYKVTKRGQDVALRCDPISGHVSLYWYRQALGQGPEFLTYFNYEAQQDKSGLPNDRFSAERPEGSISTLTIQRTEQRDSAMYRCASSNTPGQGSNTQYFGPGTRLTVL.

V and J are TRBV6-1 and TRBJ2-5; TRBD1 agrees at 10 bases. Near its end, the DNA agrees better with TRBJ2-7, so the J call may be wrong. Germline V gene data show CDR1 as MNHNS and CDR2 as SASEGT. The CDR3 contains 16 residues. The DNA for the CDR3 is TGTGCCAGCAGTGGACTCCGGGACAGGGGTTTCTACGAGCAGTACTTC. Protein sequence: CASSGLRDRGFYEQYF.

The genes are TRBV7-2 and TRBJ2-7; 14 bases line up with TRBD2. The CDR3 has 17 residues. The germline V gene encodes CDR1 SGHTA and CDR2 FQGNSA. J was trimmed by 4 bases and V by 1 base; bases with no gene match: 6. The CDR3 is CASSLVGGTSGGYEQYF. The CDR3 nucleotides read TGTGCCAGCAGCTTAGTAGGGGGGACTAGCGGGGGATACGAGCAGTACTTC.

In the case of this clone: Other DNA variants within this sample encode the same CDR3. V gene TRBV6-5 combines with J gene TRBJ1-1, with 10 bases aligning to TRBD1. The germline V gene encodes CDR1 MNHEY and CDR2 SVGAGI. V shed 0 bases, J shed 5 bases, and the junction held 3 bases outside the gene matches. This CDR3 comprises 15 residues. The CDR3 nucleotides read TGTGCCAGCAGTTACTCGGGACAGGGGCGAACTGAAGCTTTCTTT. This codes for CASSYSGQGRTEAFF.

This sequence joins TRBV6-5 and TRBJ1-4, with a tentative D call TRBD1 (5 bases). The V gene's germline CDR1 is MNHEY and CDR2 SVGAGI. CDR3 length equals 14 residues. The V end lost 6 bases, the J end lost 7 bases, and 15 bases lay between the germline ends. In DNA, the CDR3 is TGTGCCAGCAGGCGCAATCAGGGTAGTGAAAAACTGTTTTTT. It codes for CASRRNQGSEKLFF.

This clone was seen a few times. The genes are TRBV30 and TRBJ2-7, with D tentatively TRBD1 (5 bases). Germline V gene lookup returns CDR1 GTSNPN and CDR2 SVGIG (reference sequence). Trimming left V 4 bases short and J 3 bases short, with 7 bases between. The CDR3 covers 11 residues. Here the CDR3 reads CAWTRGYEQYF. CDR3 DNA: TGTGCCTGGACTAGGGGCTACGAGCAGTACTTC.

The V and J genes are TRBV5-4 and TRBJ1-4; possibly TRBD1 for D (5 bases). The CDR3 covers 18 residues. Germline values: CDR1 SGHNT, CDR2 YYREEE (reference sequence). Trimming took off 4 bases at V and 4 bases at J, with 23 bases between the two ends. The CDR3 DNA reads as TGTGCCAGCAGCACAAAACTGGAAGGGGCGAGGTTTAATGAAAAACTGTTTTTT. This gives the protein CASSTKLEGARFNEKLFF.

The V call is TRBV4-3, the J call TRBJ2-7; 10 nucleotides align to TRBD1. The germline CDR1 and CDR2 sequences are LGHNA and YSLEER. The CDR3 consists of 14 residues. J was trimmed by 2 bases and V by 6 bases; bases with no gene match: 4. This CDR3 reads CASSPGTGAYEQYF. The CDR3 DNA follows: TGCGCCAGCAGTCCCGGGACAGGGGCCTACGAGCAGTACTTC.

V and J are TRBV28 and TRBJ2-5; 8 positions match TRBD2. Germline CDR1 and CDR2: MDHEN and SYDVKM. Unmatched junction bases numbered 10, after V lost 3 bases and J lost 7 bases. This CDR3 is built from 15 residues. The CDR3 loop is CASSLGGGRRRTQYF. The CDR3 coding sequence is TGTGCCAGCAGTTTGGGCGGGGGGCGACGGCGGACCCAGTACTTC.

The chain carries TRBV5-6 and TRBJ2-7, with TRBD1 matching 7 bases. CDR3 length: 14 amino acids. J was trimmed by 0 bases and V by 6 bases; bases with no gene match: 6. The germline V gene has CDR1 SGHDT and CDR2 YYEEEE. As DNA, the CDR3 is TGTGCCAGCACCCACAGGGGTCCCTCCTACGAGCAGTACTTC. Protein: CASTHRGPSYEQYF.

Comments on this clone: An end of the junction does not agree with germline; a read error may underlie this. The chain is built from TRBV19 and TRBJ2-1; 7 bases are a match to TRBD1. The germline CDR1 and CDR2 sequences are LNHDA and SQIVND (reference sequence). CDR3 length: 15 amino acids. CDR3 bases: TGTGCCAGTAGGATAGACAGGGCTTCCTACAATGAGCAGTTCTTC. It specifies CASRIDRASYNEQFF.

V and J are TRBV19 and TRBJ2-7; 9 bases map to TRBD1. V gave up 6 bases and J gave up 4 bases; unmatched junction bases: 10. In germline, CDR1 is LNHDA, CDR2 SQIVND (reference sequence). This CDR3 comprises 15 residues. The CDR3 is CASSSTGTGSYEQYF. CDR3 nucleotides: TGTGCCAGTAGCTCCACCGGGACAGGGAGTTACGAGCAGTACTTC.

This chain connects TRBV7-2 to TRBJ1-5; the D gene is possibly TRBD1 (6 bases). Trimming pared 2 bases from V and 9 bases from J, leaving 20 bases between. The CDR3 sequence is 16 residues long. Germline V gives CDR1 SGHTA, CDR2 FQGNSA. In DNA, the CDR3 is TGTGCCAGCAGCTTATACTTGGGGCAGGGGCCCCGGCCCCAGCATTTT. It encodes CASSLYLGQGPRPQHF.